This TCR beta chain stems from a study of T cells after yellow fever vaccination. Study-wide results and limits: Across the CD4 and CD8 compartments, a small share of clonotypes was present in both. Repertoires sorted by FACS could include abundant clonotypes that are contaminants from the bulk population.

The germline CDR1 and CDR2 sequences are SQVTM and ANQGSEA. This CDR3 is 15 amino acids long. Trimming left V 4 bases short and J 4 bases short, with 17 bases between. A word on this clonotype: The antigen is unknown.

TCR cDNA, made by 5'RACE template switching, carried an added universal primer site and UMIs. TCRdb called the 5' RACE reads again in MiXCR, with one record for every CDR3 protein. The table has 340,000 or so distinct CDR3 sequences, around 12% seen once. V usage is TRBV29-1 and J usage is TRBJ1-3, with a tentative D call TRBD1 (5 bases). This specimen was CD4+ T cells sorted from PBMCs, taken 15 days after the yellow fever booster vaccination. This TCR came from a man aged 18-30 years who received the YFV17D yellow fever vaccine. The CDR3 nucleotides are TGCAGCGTTGTCGGACATGGACTACTCGGAAACACCATATATTTT. Its translation: CSVVGHGLLGNTIYF.